This TCR beta chain was observed in a study of T cells in Graves' hyperthyroidism and ophthalmopathy (dated by TCRdb to about 2019). In the study overall: Peripheral blood samples were taken at initial diagnosis, before any treatment was given. After sampling, hyperthyroidism patients received methimazole starting at 30 mg daily, and ophthalmopathy patients received high-dose intravenous methylprednisolone. The paper describes TCR Vbeta CDR3 sequencing of around 130 peripheral blood samples, made up of 43 ophthalmopathy patients, around 73 hyperthyroidism patients and around 17 progressor patients. Whether ophthalmopathy could be predicted prospectively was tested in an independent validation cohort made up of 18 to 20 hyperthyroidism patients plus 17 patients who later progressed to ophthalmopathy. For training and testing, the 110 or so patients in the discovery cohort were randomly divided in a 7:3 ratio. In more than 5 Graves' hyperthyroidism patients, the study also compared T-cell repertoires from thyroid tissue with T-cell repertoires from blood. A discovery cohort of around 100 patients, fewer than 50 with Graves' ophthalmopathy and roughly 59 with stable Graves' hyperthyroidism, was used to find distinguishing TCR V-J signatures.

Stable Graves' hyperthyroidism was defined as the absence of progression to ophthalmopathy over 18 months of follow-up. Hyperthyroidism patients were newly diagnosed, with disease duration under 2 months, and aged 18 to 65 years. Patients with uncontrolled infections, other autoimmune diseases, pregnancy or lactation were excluded. Clinical symptoms, serum thyroxine and TRAb, thyroid ultrasound, and orbital computed tomography formed the basis for the diagnoses. PBMCs were isolated from about 9 ml of fresh peripheral blood by Ficoll-Paque density gradient centrifugation. Total RNA was extracted using Trizol reagent, and RNA quality was assessed on an Agilent 2100 Bioanalyzer. TCR beta CDR3 regions were amplified from RNA transcripts. For the first round of RT-PCR on the TCR CDR3, the HTBI primer set was used together with the Qiagen OneStep RT-PCR kit. Libraries were constructed in a second round of multiplex PCR, after which size selection and purification were carried out. The libraries were sequenced on an Illumina HiSeq2000 using paired-end 100 bp reads. The study's own analysis went as follows. SOAPnuke was used to process the raw data, with reads discarded if the reads contained adapters or uncalled bases, had a mean Phred below 15, or lacked an exact constant-primer or identifier match. COPE v1.2.5 was used to merge high-quality paired reads, and clonotypes were defined as unique nucleotide sequences. Clonotypes were aligned to IMGT TRBV, TRBD and TRBJ reference segments using MiTCR v1.1. The analysis included only V-J combinations with a frequency above 0.0001, which together covered roughly 99% of the repertoires. The TCS score was defined as the ratio of F50 (clonal expansion) to E x V (chaos), calculated using BLOSUM62-based TCRdist between CDR3 peptides within each V-J. Welch's t-statistics and random forest reduced fewer than 600 V-J features to 13, which were used in a naive Bayes classifier (R e1071). In-frame beta chains were kept once TCRdb had trimmed the public reads at Q25 with fastp and called clones with MiXCR. Duplicate CDR3 protein sequences are folded into a single record with the most common DNA and genes. TCRdb's processing, not the study's, gives the V and J calls here. This sample has around 430,000 distinct CDR3 sequences in its table, and approximately 15% of those were observed once. In total, the top ten clones hold 30% to 35% of the sample.

Looking up the germline V gene (reference sequence) yields CDR1 DFQATT and CDR2 SNEGSKA. Here V drops 5 bases and J drops 1 base, and the junction holds 9 bases not matched to any gene. The CDR3 measures 16 amino acids from cysteine to phenylalanine. CDR3 DNA only is kept here, 48 bases in frame from base 1. The investigation overall reported the following: In validation, the model predicted progression to ophthalmopathy with approximately 70% sensitivity and 72.22% specificity, a median of approximately 6.5 months before onset. Sample size was not statistically predetermined, and investigators were not blinded to group allocation. In cross-validation, a model built on a 13 V-J signature told ophthalmopathy apart from stable hyperthyroidism with 85% to 90% sensitivity and approximately 81% specificity, and in testing the same model reached 80%/75%. Most expanded thyroid clonotypes (frequency above 0.001) were also detected in blood, a finding suggesting that blood repertoires may reflect thyroid immune responses.

This clonotype showed up just a few times. The clone's antigen remains unknown. No per-base quality is available; no much larger clone lies one base away. The receptor was derived from a woman in her thirties with Graves' hyperthyroidism. What was sequenced was blood. The rearrangement combines TRBV20-1 with TRBJ2-5, with 11 bases in between that match TRBD2. The bases read TGCAGTGCTTCCGGGACTAGCGGACGTTTCCAAGAGACCCAGTACTTC. Translated, this is CSASGTSGRFQETQYF.